This record looks at one T cell receptor (beta chain) sequence and its context. The sample is drawn from a study of blood T cell repertoires in COVID-19. Study as a whole: COVID-19 samples from acute and convalescent phases originated in the United States, Italy and Spain. From T cells, B-cell-depleted T cells, or PBMCs came the material, which was cDNA or gDNA.

In the source study's methods: Researchers report that nucleated cell counts were estimated from reference gene primer amplification. The repertoire was sequenced with immunoSEQ multiplex PCR; TCRdb's copy has only in-frame clones and lacks some. From that table come the V and J calls and clone size; the DNA was used to work out D and trimming. The sample shows around 93,000 clones, about 86% of them seen only once. The specimen was peripheral blood. This clonotype originated in a human donor in a cohort sampled during active COVID-19.

Written as DNA, the CDR3 is TGTGCCAGCAGTTTACGCAGGCACTATGGCTACACCTTC. Its protein product is CASSLRRHYGYTF. The V and J genes are TRBV12-3 or TRBV12-4 and TRBJ1-2; the D is unclear. Trimming shortened V by 2 bases and J by 3 bases, and 7 bases separated the two germline ends. The CDR3 has 13 amino acids.